This T cell receptor (beta chain) is drawn from a study of cytomegalovirus exposure and HLA in healthy donors. Findings and limits, study-wide: While the bulk of TCR sequences proved rare, some public TCRs turned up in many donors. Across HLA loci, a later analysis found differing TCR association rates, with DRB1 most and HLA-C fewest. Cytomegalovirus association was assigned to approximately 160 TCR beta chains.

On this clone itself: As yet, its antigen is unknown.

The study ran its PCR with 60 Vbeta and 13 Jbeta primers. The data were produced by immunoSEQ multiplex PCR, yet TCRdb's version contains in-frame clones alone and is incomplete. The sample has some 180,000 clones; about nine tenths are singletons. Germline lookup yields CDR1 SGHRS and CDR2 YFSETQ. The CDR3 is made up of 15 amino acids. The V and J ends lost 5 bases and 4 bases, in that order; junction bases with no gene match: 9. The TCR comes from a boy between 2 and 15 years old in good health and CMV-seronegative. The chain carries TRBV5-1 and TRBJ2-5, with TRBD1 identical over 9 bases. Sequencing used PBMCs. The CDR3 nucleotides read TGCGCCAGCAGATTTCCGACAGGGGGTTCAGAGACCCAGTACTTC. This sequence encodes CASRFPTGGSETQYF.